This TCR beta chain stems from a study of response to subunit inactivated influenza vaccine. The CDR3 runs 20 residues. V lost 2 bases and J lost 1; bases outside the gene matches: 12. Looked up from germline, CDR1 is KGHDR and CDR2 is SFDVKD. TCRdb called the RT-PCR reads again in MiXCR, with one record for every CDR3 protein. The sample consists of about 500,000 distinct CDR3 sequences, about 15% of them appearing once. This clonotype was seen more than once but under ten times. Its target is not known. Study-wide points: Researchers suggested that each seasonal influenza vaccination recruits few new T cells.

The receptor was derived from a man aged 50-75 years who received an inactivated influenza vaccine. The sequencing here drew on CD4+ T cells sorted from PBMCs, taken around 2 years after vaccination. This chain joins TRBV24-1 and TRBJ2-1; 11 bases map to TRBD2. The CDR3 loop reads CATSDSGVNLAGGSYNEQFF. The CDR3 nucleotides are TGTGCCACCAGTGATTCTGGGGTTAATCTAGCGGGAGGATCCTACAATGAGCAGTTCTTC.